A selection of T cell receptor beta chains follows, all from one sample in a study of Graves' ophthalmopathy and Graves' hyperthyroidism. TCRdb re-called the multiplex PCR reads with MiXCR, one entry per CDR3 protein. The table has over 150,000 distinct CDR3 sequences, less than 45% seen once. The sequencing sample was made of peripheral blood. These receptor sequences come from a woman in her thirties or forties with Graves' ophthalmopathy. The conserved cysteine and the conserved F or W are not part of the CDR3 here.

TRBV7-6,TRBJ1-1,11,ASSLSAVAEAF
TRBV3-1,TRBJ1-1,14,ASSSRQEWIVTEAF
TRBV6-1,TRBJ1-1,13,ASSPIDNRNTEAF
TRBV28,TRBJ1-5,12,ASSPGGAGQPQH
TRBV20-1,TRBJ2-4,14,SAGRIGGIAKNIQY
TRBV12-3/TRBV12-4,TRBJ2-7,10,ASSLEDFEQY
TRBV15,TRBJ1-3,13,ATSREQGIGNTIY
TRBV28,TRBJ2-5,13,ASSFRLAHQETQY
TRBV12-3/TRBV12-4,TRBJ2-2,12,ASSSEPNTGELF
TRBV7-9,TRBJ1-5,12,ASSGDISNQPQH
TRBV6-1,TRBJ2-5,10,AAGGGLETQY
TRBV28,TRBJ2-7,13,ASSYGGFSSYEQY
TRBV6-2/TRBV6-3,TRBJ1-1,12,ASSYLPGGVEAF
TRBV12-3/TRBV12-4,TRBJ1-5,13,ASSPGQTSNQPQH
TRBV6-2/TRBV6-3,TRBJ1-5,13,ASSYSLERNQPQH
TRBV27,TRBJ2-3,9,ASSTGLAHY
TRBV24-1,TRBJ2-5,15,ATSEAGTSAKQETQY
TRBV27,TRBJ1-5,13,ASSPGQGSWQPQH
TRBV6-2/TRBV6-3,TRBJ2-7,13,ASTPGLAGEYEQY
TRBV7-8,TRBJ2-7,15,ASSLATSGRSSHEQY
TRBV18,TRBJ1-6,12,ASSPTRGGSPLH
TRBV12-3/TRBV12-4,TRBJ2-5,12,ASSRKGRQETQY
TRBV27,TRBJ2-7,14,ASSSLRGRLGNEQY
TRBV20-1,TRBJ2-3,12,SAPTSGGTDTQY
TRBV4-3,TRBJ2-2,11,ASSQDPPGELF
TRBV4-3,TRBJ2-6,13,ASSQGSSGANVLT
TRBV2,TRBJ2-2,13,ASSDEQWNTGELF
TRBV12-3/TRBV12-4,TRBJ1-5,15,ASSAGRLLDGNQPQH
TRBV5-5,TRBJ1-5,13,ASSLGGNSNQPQH
TRBV7-8,TRBJ2-7,14,ASSLDSRDGSYEQY
TRBV20-1,TRBJ1-2,13,SARDREGGNYGYT
TRBV9,TRBJ2-7,13,ASSVSGQGLYEQY
TRBV14,TRBJ2-7,14,ASSQGYPPWVYEQY
TRBV12-3/TRBV12-4,TRBJ1-1,11,ASSFRGSTEAF
TRBV27,TRBJ1-5,13,ASSWDGNSNQPQH
TRBV19,TRBJ1-2,12,ASTPGDMNYGYT
TRBV2,TRBJ2-7,11,ASSDRGAHEQY
TRBV28,TRBJ1-5,14,ASSLWGQGGNQPQH
TRBV20-1,TRBJ1-2,11,SASGGGGYGYT
TRBV6-1,TRBJ1-2,15,ASSNHRTVRGEDGYT
TRBV12-3/TRBV12-4,TRBJ2-7,12,ASRSGTEAYEQY
TRBV6-5,TRBJ1-2,13,ASSYEGNEIGGYT
TRBV11-2,TRBJ2-5,13,ASSLEAGGRETQY